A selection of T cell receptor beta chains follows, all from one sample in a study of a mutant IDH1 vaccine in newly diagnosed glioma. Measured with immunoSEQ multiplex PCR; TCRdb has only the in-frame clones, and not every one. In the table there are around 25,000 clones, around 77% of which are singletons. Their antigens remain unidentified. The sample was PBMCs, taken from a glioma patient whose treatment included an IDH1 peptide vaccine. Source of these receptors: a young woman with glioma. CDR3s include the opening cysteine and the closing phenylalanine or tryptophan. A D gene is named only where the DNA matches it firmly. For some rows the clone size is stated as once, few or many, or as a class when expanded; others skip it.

CDR3 DNA: TGTGCCAGCGGATGGGGGGGCGGGAGAAAGGACGAGCAGTACTTC; CDR3 protein: CASGWGGGRKDEQYF; D gene: NA; clone size: NA; V gene: TRBV6-1; J gene: TRBJ2-7
CDR3 DNA: TGCAGCGTTCATAAGGGGGCGGGCACTGAAGCTTTCTTT; CDR3 protein: CSVHKGAGTEAFF; D gene: TRBD1; clone size: NA; V gene: TRBV29-1; J gene: TRBJ1-1
CDR3 DNA: TGTGCCAGCAGTGAGCTGGACGCGACTGAAGCTTTCTTT; CDR3 protein: CASSELDATEAFF; D gene: NA; clone size: NA; V gene: TRBV2; J gene: TRBJ1-1
CDR3 DNA: TGTGCCAGTAGTATTGGGACTAGCGGGTACGAGCAGTACTTC; CDR3 protein: CASSIGTSGYEQYF; D gene: TRBD2; clone size: NA; V gene: TRBV19; J gene: TRBJ2-7
CDR3 DNA: TGTGCCACCAGCAGAGCCCCGAGAACTGGAAACACCATATATTTT; CDR3 protein: CATSRAPRTGNTIYF; D gene: NA; clone size: NA; V gene: TRBV15; J gene: TRBJ1-3
CDR3 DNA: TGTGCCAGCAGTGAATATGGGGCCACTGAAGCTTTCTTT; CDR3 protein: CASSEYGATEAFF; D gene: NA; clone size: few; V gene: TRBV25-1; J gene: TRBJ1-1
CDR3 DNA: TGTGCCATCTCAGGGATCAATCAGCCCCAGCATTTT; CDR3 protein: CAISGINQPQHF; D gene: NA; clone size: NA; V gene: TRBV10-3; J gene: TRBJ1-5
CDR3 DNA: TGCAGCGTTGAAGAGGCTAGGGTGGGCGAGGGGGCTAGGGAGACCCAGTACTTC; CDR3 protein: CSVEEARVGEGARETQYF; D gene: TRBD1; clone size: NA; V gene: TRBV29-1; J gene: TRBJ2-5
CDR3 DNA: TGTGCCATCACCATTTCGGGCCAGGACGGGGAGCTGTTTTTT; CDR3 protein: CAITISGQDGELFF; D gene: NA; clone size: NA; V gene: TRBV10-3; J gene: TRBJ2-2
CDR3 DNA: TGTGCCAGCGGGGTTCGTAATGAAAAACTGTTTTTT; CDR3 protein: CASGVRNEKLFF; D gene: NA; clone size: NA; V gene: TRBV5-4; J gene: TRBJ1-4
CDR3 DNA: TGTGCCAGCAGCTCGATCCGGGACAGGGTACCCTACGAGCAGTACTTC; CDR3 protein: CASSSIRDRVPYEQYF; D gene: TRBD1; clone size: NA; V gene: TRBV7-3; J gene: TRBJ2-7
CDR3 DNA: TGCGCCAGCAGCTCCGTCGGAACAGGGGGCGCGTCGAACACTGAAGCTTTCTTT; CDR3 protein: CASSSVGTGGASNTEAFF; D gene: TRBD1; clone size: NA; V gene: TRBV5-1; J gene: TRBJ1-1
CDR3 DNA: TGTGCCAGCAGTTTAATGGGGCGGGAGCTGTTTTTT; CDR3 protein: CASSLMGRELFF; D gene: NA; clone size: NA; V gene: TRBV27; J gene: TRBJ2-2
CDR3 DNA: TGCAGCGTTGGGGACCTCATAGCGCAGTATTTT; CDR3 protein: CSVGDLIAQYF; D gene: NA; clone size: NA; V gene: TRBV29-1; J gene: TRBJ2-3
CDR3 DNA: TGTGCCAGCAGTCAGATGACAGGGGTCGGTCAGCCCCAGCATTTT; CDR3 protein: CASSQMTGVGQPQHF; D gene: TRBD1; clone size: NA; V gene: TRBV6-1; J gene: TRBJ1-5
CDR3 DNA: TGTGCCAGCACCGTCCCCGGGACTCCCACCTACGAGCAGTACTTC; CDR3 protein: CASTVPGTPTYEQYF; D gene: NA; clone size: NA; V gene: TRBV28; J gene: TRBJ2-7
CDR3 DNA: TGTGCCAGCAGCTTCGGCTCGGGGGGTGGTGCGGAGACCCAGTACTTC; CDR3 protein: CASSFGSGGGAETQYF; D gene: TRBD2; clone size: NA; V gene: TRBV7-2; J gene: TRBJ2-5
CDR3 DNA: TGTGCCAGCTCCTACCCGACTAGCGGGGGGGACTCCTACAATGAGCAGTTCTTC; CDR3 protein: CASSYPTSGGDSYNEQFF; D gene: TRBD2; clone size: NA; V gene: TRBV2; J gene: TRBJ2-1
CDR3 DNA: TGCGCCAGCAGCCGGGACGGATCCTACGAGCAGTACTTC; CDR3 protein: CASSRDGSYEQYF; D gene: NA; clone size: NA; V gene: TRBV5-1; J gene: TRBJ2-7
CDR3 DNA: TGTGCCAGCAGCTTGCTTTTAGTCCATACAGATACGCAGTATTTT; CDR3 protein: CASSLLLVHTDTQYF; D gene: NA; clone size: NA; V gene: TRBV5-5; J gene: TRBJ2-3
CDR3 DNA: TGTGCCAGCAGCTTAGCGCCAGGGGACGGGGAGACCCAGTACTTC; CDR3 protein: CASSLAPGDGETQYF; D gene: NA; clone size: NA; V gene: TRBV7-2; J gene: TRBJ2-5
CDR3 DNA: TGTGCCAGCAGTTACTCTGGGGCAAGTACCGGGGAGCTGTTTTTT; CDR3 protein: CASSYSGASTGELFF; D gene: NA; clone size: NA; V gene: TRBV6-5; J gene: TRBJ2-2
CDR3 DNA: TGCGCCAGCAGGAGGGACGGAGACATCTATGGCTACACCTTC; CDR3 protein: CASRRDGDIYGYTF; D gene: NA; clone size: NA; V gene: TRBV5-1; J gene: TRBJ1-2
CDR3 DNA: TGTGCCAGCAGTGAAGCCGGAGGGAGCTCTGGAAACACCATATATTTT; CDR3 protein: CASSEAGGSSGNTIYF; D gene: NA; clone size: NA; V gene: TRBV6-1; J gene: TRBJ1-3
CDR3 DNA: TGCGCCAGCAGCCAAGCTGGGGATACGCAGTATTTT; CDR3 protein: CASSQAGDTQYF; D gene: NA; clone size: NA; V gene: TRBV4-1; J gene: TRBJ2-3
CDR3 DNA: TGTGCCAGCTCACCAGTCGCGGGAGCTATCAATGAGCAGTTCTTC; CDR3 protein: CASSPVAGAINEQFF; D gene: TRBD2; clone size: NA; V gene: TRBV18; J gene: TRBJ2-1
CDR3 DNA: TGTGCCAGCAGTTCCCTCCCATCAGATGAGCAGTTCTTC; CDR3 protein: CASSSLPSDEQFF; D gene: NA; clone size: NA; V gene: TRBV25-1; J gene: TRBJ2-1
CDR3 DNA: TGTGCCACCAGCAGAGATCTGGGGGGCGGAGGGGATGGCTACACCTTC; CDR3 protein: CATSRDLGGGGDGYTF; D gene: NA; clone size: NA; V gene: TRBV15; J gene: TRBJ1-2
CDR3 DNA: TGTGCCAGCAGGAACTCCTACGAGCAGTACTTC; CDR3 protein: CASRNSYEQYF; D gene: NA; clone size: once; V gene: TRBV5-6; J gene: TRBJ2-7
CDR3 DNA: TGTGCCAGTAGTATAGAGCGAACAGCGAACACTGAAGCTTTCTTT; CDR3 protein: CASSIERTANTEAFF; D gene: NA; clone size: few; V gene: TRBV19; J gene: TRBJ1-1
CDR3 DNA: TGCAGCGTATACGTAGATTCCAAAAACATTCAGTACTTC; CDR3 protein: CSVYVDSKNIQYF; D gene: NA; clone size: NA; V gene: TRBV29-1; J gene: TRBJ2-4
CDR3 DNA: TGTGCCAGTAAATCTGGTTTGGGGTTAAGAAAAGAGACCCAGTACTTC; CDR3 protein: CASKSGLGLRKETQYF; D gene: NA; clone size: once; V gene: TRBV19; J gene: TRBJ2-5
CDR3 DNA: TGTGCCAGCAGCTTAGTTCAGGGCTTGGAAGGCACCTTC; CDR3 protein: CASSLVQGLEGTF; D gene: NA; clone size: NA; V gene: TRBV7-9; J gene: TRBJ1-2
CDR3 DNA: TGCGCCAGCAGCTTGGATTGGGGGGCGGGTAAGGGCTACACCTTC; CDR3 protein: CASSLDWGAGKGYTF; D gene: NA; clone size: few; V gene: TRBV5-1; J gene: TRBJ1-2
CDR3 DNA: TGTGCCAGCAGTTTATTTAAGGACAGATCTAATGAAAAACTGTTTTTT; CDR3 protein: CASSLFKDRSNEKLFF; D gene: NA; clone size: NA; V gene: TRBV28; J gene: TRBJ1-4
CDR3 DNA: TGTGCCAGCAGCTTACGGACTAGCGGAGGGAGCACAGATACGCAGTATTTT; CDR3 protein: CASSLRTSGGSTDTQYF; D gene: TRBD2; clone size: NA; V gene: TRBV13; J gene: TRBJ2-3
CDR3 DNA: TGCGCCAGCAGCTTGGTAGGAGGTAACACTGAAGCTTTCTTT; CDR3 protein: CASSLVGGNTEAFF; D gene: NA; clone size: NA; V gene: TRBV5-1; J gene: TRBJ1-1
CDR3 DNA: TGTGCCAGCAGCCCCCGGAAGACAGACGGCTACACCTTC; CDR3 protein: CASSPRKTDGYTF; D gene: NA; clone size: few; V gene: TRBV7-2; J gene: TRBJ1-2
CDR3 DNA: TGTGCCAGCAGCTTAGACCGGGACGCCTTCTCCCACTCTGGGGCCAACGTCCTGACTTTC; CDR3 protein: CASSLDRDAFSHSGANVLTF; D gene: NA; clone size: NA; V gene: TRBV11-3; J gene: TRBJ2-6
CDR3 DNA: TGCGCCAGCAGCCAGACGGGAAACACTGAAGCTTTCTTT; CDR3 protein: CASSQTGNTEAFF; D gene: NA; clone size: NA; V gene: TRBV5-1; J gene: TRBJ1-1
CDR3 DNA: TGTGCCAGCAGCTTAACAGACCTACGCACAGATACGCAGTATTTT; CDR3 protein: CASSLTDLRTDTQYF; D gene: NA; clone size: NA; V gene: TRBV7-9; J gene: TRBJ2-3
CDR3 DNA: TGTGCCAGCAGTCTGGGACAGATGAACACTGAAGCTTTCTTT; CDR3 protein: CASSLGQMNTEAFF; D gene: TRBD1; clone size: few; V gene: TRBV27; J gene: TRBJ1-1
CDR3 DNA: TGCAGCGTTCGTAACGGGGGGCTCGGAGAGACCCAGTACTTC; CDR3 protein: CSVRNGGLGETQYF; D gene: NA; clone size: NA; V gene: TRBV29-1; J gene: TRBJ2-5
CDR3 DNA: TGTGCCAGCAGTGAAATTGGTCTAGCGGGAGGGCCGGTGGGCGATGAGCAGTTCTTC; CDR3 protein: CASSEIGLAGGPVGDEQFF; D gene: TRBD2; clone size: NA; V gene: TRBV6-1; J gene: TRBJ2-1